Given below is one TCR beta chain in context. Per the authors' pipeline: Reference gene primers were amplified, and this amplification served to estimate nucleated cell counts. Method: immunoSEQ multiplex PCR; TCRdb's copy keeps in-frame clones and lacks some. The DNA gave D and trimming, while V, J and clone size come from that table. The table includes about 140,000 clones, approximately 80% detected once. The record originates from a study of blood T cell repertoires in COVID-19. Study overall: Some COVID-19 samples were acute and others convalescent; all came from the United States, Italy and Spain. PBMCs, B-cell-depleted T cells, or T cells provided the cDNA or gDNA that made up the material.

V was shortened by 3 bases and J by 3 bases, with 10 bases between the two germline ends. The CDR3 length is 14 residues. Germline V CDR1 and CDR2: SGHTS, YDEGEE. Sequencing was performed on peripheral blood. The chain employs TRBV5-8 and TRBJ1-3, with D possibly being TRBD1 (6 bases). The TCR originated in a human donor in a cohort sampled during active COVID-19. The DNA for the CDR3 is TGTGCCAGCAGCTATACAGGGTTTGGAAACACCATATATTTT. Amino acids: CASSYTGFGNTIYF.